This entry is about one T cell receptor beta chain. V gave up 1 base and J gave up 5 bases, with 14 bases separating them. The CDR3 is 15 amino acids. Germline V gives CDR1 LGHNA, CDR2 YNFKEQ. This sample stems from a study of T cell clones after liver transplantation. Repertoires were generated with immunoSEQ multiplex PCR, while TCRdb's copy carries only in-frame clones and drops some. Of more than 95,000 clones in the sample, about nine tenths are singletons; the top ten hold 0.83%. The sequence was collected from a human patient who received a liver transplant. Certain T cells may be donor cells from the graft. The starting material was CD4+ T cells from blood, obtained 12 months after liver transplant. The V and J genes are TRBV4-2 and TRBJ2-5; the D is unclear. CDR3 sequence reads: CASSQGLETHETQYF. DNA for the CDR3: TGTGCCAGCAGCCAAGGATTAGAAACCCATGAGACCCAGTACTTC.